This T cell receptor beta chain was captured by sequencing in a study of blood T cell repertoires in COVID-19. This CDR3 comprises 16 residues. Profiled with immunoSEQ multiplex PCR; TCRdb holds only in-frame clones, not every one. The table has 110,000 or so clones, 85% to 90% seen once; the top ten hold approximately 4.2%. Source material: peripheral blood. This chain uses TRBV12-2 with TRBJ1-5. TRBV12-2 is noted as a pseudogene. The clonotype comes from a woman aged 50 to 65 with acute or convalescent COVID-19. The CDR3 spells CASRLDPGLTNQPQHF. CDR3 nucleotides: TGTGCAAGTCGCTTGGATCCGGGACTGACCAATCAGCCCCAGCATTTT.